One and the same sample provided the 8 T cell receptor beta chains below, sequenced in a study of tumor-infiltrating lymphocytes in primary liver carcinoma. In addition to blood RNA drawn from unsorted whole blood, germline DNA was extracted. The template, about 550 ng total RNA, yielded TCR beta cDNA made with a constant-region primer. TCR beta libraries came from three nested multiplex PCR rounds using slightly modified ARM-PCR. A C-beta reverse primer and TRBV1-TRBV30 forward primers served in each of the first two PCR rounds, at approximately 10 cycles apiece. TCRdb reanalysed the multiplex PCR reads using MiXCR and keeps one entry per CDR3 protein. Among about 320,000 distinct CDR3 sequences listed, around three fifths were seen once. The sample taken for sequencing was peripheral blood. These receptors came from a man in his forties with primary liver carcinoma and hepatitis B virus infection.

The sample holds many counts of this clonotype. V is TRBV29-1 and J is TRBJ2-2; 13 bases align to TRBD2. Germline V gene lookup returns CDR1 SQVTM and CDR2 ANQGSEA. J gave up 7 bases and V 7 bases, and 3 bases lay outside the gene matches. This CDR3 has 13 residues. The CDR3 reads CSAGLAGSGELFF. For the CDR3, the DNA is TGCAGCGCGGGACTAGCGGGAAGCGGGGAGCTGTTTTTT.

To note about this clonotype: The CDR3 does not end in the conserved phenylalanine or tryptophan, so this is likely a read error. V usage is TRBV5-1 and J usage is TRBJ2-1; D unclear. V was clipped by 0 bases and J by 4 bases, with 5 bases between them. Germline-derived CDR1 and CDR2 are SGHRS and YFSETQ. This CDR3 region has 13 residues. This CDR3 is CASSLVAYNEQFY. The DNA of the CDR3 is TGCGCCAGCAGCTTGGTCGCTTACAATGAGCAGTTCTAC.

The chain has TRBV5-1 and TRBJ2-5; D might be TRBD2 (6 bases). The V end lost 1 base, the J end lost 5 bases, and 12 bases lay between the germline ends. Germline V gene data show CDR1 as SGHRS and CDR2 as YFSETQ. CDR3 size: 14 residues. The CDR3 protein is CASSLKGREETQYF. The CDR3 DNA is TGCGCCAGCAGCTTGAAGGGCCGGGAGGAGACCCAGTACTTC.

This clonotype was picked up one time. One junction end does not reproduce the germline sequence, and a read error may be involved. The rearrangement links TRBV4-1 to TRBJ2-5, with 12 positions matching TRBD1. This CDR3 spans 16 amino acids. Germline V CDR1 and CDR2: MGHRA, YSYEKL. CDR3 region: CDSSQDRGTGGETQYF. The CDR3 DNA sequence: TGCGACAGCAGCCAAGATAGGGGGACAGGGGGCGAGACCCAGTACTTC.

The rearrangement uses TRBV20-1 and TRBJ2-3, with 13 bases aligning to TRBD2. The germline V gene encodes CDR1 DFQATT and CDR2 SNEGSKA (reference sequence). V was clipped by 6 bases and J by 8 bases; unmatched bases: 11. This CDR3 spans 15 amino acids. In DNA, the CDR3 is TGCAGTGCCCCACCGGGGACTAGCGGGGTGACTACGCAGTATTTT. This translates into CSAPPGTSGVTTQYF.

About this clonotype itself: A much more abundant neighbour one base away suggests this may be a read error. The rearrangement uses TRBV29-1 and TRBJ2-7; possibly TRBD1 for D (6 bases). The V and J ends lost 4 bases and 4 bases respectively, with 17 bases between them. CDR3 length: 14 amino acids. Germline V gene sequence: CDR1 SQVTM, CDR2 ANQGSEA. The CDR3 sequence: CSVGVGGTRYEQYF. The CDR3 bases are TGCAGCGTTGGAGTTGGGGGCACCCGGTACGAGCAGTACTTC.

This clonotype has at least ten counts. This chain links TRBV6-6 with TRBJ2-1, with 10 bases lining up with TRBD2. Germline trimming cut 5 bases from V and 4 bases from J; bases unmatched to any gene: 5. This CDR3 comprises 15 residues. CDR1 is MNHNY and CDR2 is SVGAGI in the germline V gene (reference sequence). CDR3 protein: CASSTLAGDYNEQFF. The CDR3, as DNA: TGTGCCAGCAGTACCCTAGCGGGAGATTACAATGAGCAGTTCTTC.

The chain is built from TRBV20-1 and TRBJ2-1; 9 bases fit TRBD2. Germline V gene lookup returns CDR1 DFQATT and CDR2 SNEGSKA (reference sequence). The CDR3 runs 17 residues. Germline trimming cut 5 bases from V and 7 bases from J; bases unmatched to any gene: 18. This chain's CDR3 is CSAPRNLAGNRGNEQFF. CDR3 in DNA: TGCAGTGCTCCCCGGAACCTAGCGGGAAATAGGGGAAATGAGCAGTTCTTC.